This T cell receptor beta chain was obtained from a study of blood T cells in healthy people across ages. Study-wide results and caveats: In these data, TCR beta diversity tracked strongly with naive T cell percentage. Estimates based on one million T cells were treated as lower bounds. Lack of knowledge of donor CMV status possibly confounded expanded clonotype changes.

The junction had 3 bases not matched to a gene; V was cut back by 6 bases and J by 3 bases. The CDR3 length is 13 residues. Germline CDR1 is MNHEY and CDR2 is SVGEGT. Each sample yielded at least 5.5 micrograms of PBMC total RNA. A J-beta primer mix and a sample-barcoded 5' primer were used in a second PCR of roughly 6 to 11 cycles. One entry per CDR3 protein, called by TCRdb with MiXCR from the 5' RACE reads. This sample has roughly 1.7 million distinct CDR3 sequences, with about 32% found just once. In its sample, this clonotype was seen many times. Antigen: not known. The receptor comes from a woman in her 30s in good health. The sample taken for sequencing was blood. This sequence joins TRBV6-2 or TRBV6-3 and TRBJ2-5; 8 bases match TRBD2. Here the CDR3 reads CASRGAGEETQYF. The CDR3 region has the DNA TGTGCCAGCAGGGGAGCGGGAGAAGAGACCCAGTACTTC.